A selection of T cell receptor beta chains follows, all from one sample in a study of cytomegalovirus exposure and HLA in healthy donors. Method: immunoSEQ multiplex PCR; TCRdb's copy keeps in-frame clones and lacks some. The sample shows approximately 280,000 clones, around nine tenths of them seen only once. Sequencing was performed on PBMCs. The source is a woman between 18 and 29 years old in good health and CMV-seronegative. The CDR3 runs from the conserved cysteine through the conserved F or W. D genes are given only for firm matches. Size values are once, few and many counts, or a class for expanded clones, and some rows have none.

J | V | D | size | CDR3 | DNA
TRBJ2-1 | TRBV5-4 | - | once | CASSLAQAPNEQFF | TGTGCCAGCAGCTTGGCCCAAGCACCGAATGAGCAGTTCTTC
TRBJ2-7 | TRBV18 | TRBD2 | - | CASSPPGRPYEQYF | TGTGCCAGCTCCCCGCCCGGGAGGCCCTACGAGCAGTACTTC
TRBJ2-5 | TRBV5-6 | TRBD1 | - | CASSLPGTGLGETQYF | TGTGCCAGCAGCTTGCCCGGGACAGGCCTGGGTGAGACCCAGTACTTC
TRBJ1-5 | TRBV5-1 | TRBD1 | - | CASSSGQPNQPQHF | TGCGCCAGCAGCTCGGGACAGCCCAATCAGCCCCAGCATTTT
TRBJ2-1 | TRBV2 | TRBD2 | - | CASSDPTSGRSYNEQFF | TGTGCCAGCAGTGATCCGACTAGCGGGAGGTCCTACAATGAGCAGTTCTTC
TRBJ2-1 | TRBV28 | TRBD2 | - | CASSSGLAGVVYNEQFF | TGTGCCAGCAGCTCCGGACTAGCGGGAGTCGTCTACAATGAGCAGTTCTTC
TRBJ1-5 | TRBV7-9 | - | - | CASSSTYQGQPQHF | TGTGCCAGCAGCTCTACGTACCAGGGGCAGCCCCAGCATTTT
TRBJ1-2 | TRBV25-1 | TRBD1 | - | CASSPGTGLHDGYTF | TGTGCCAGCAGCCCCGGGACAGGCCTTCATGATGGCTACACCTTC
TRBJ1-3 | TRBV28 | TRBD1 | - | CAASEGQGSSGNTIYF | TGTGCCGCATCTGAGGGACAGGGGAGCTCTGGAAACACCATATATTTT
TRBJ1-5 | TRBV12-5 | - | - | CASGFSTNQPQHF | TGTGCTAGTGGGTTCTCAACTAATCAGCCCCAGCATTTT
TRBJ2-7 | TRBV4-2 | - | - | CASSYGLNSYEQYF | TGTGCCAGCAGCTATGGACTAAACTCCTACGAGCAGTACTTC
TRBJ1-5 | TRBV6-8 | - | - | CASSSRISNQPQHF | TGTGCCAGCAGTTCCAGGATCAGCAATCAGCCCCAGCATTTT
TRBJ1-1 | TRBV1 | - | - | CTSKSQRGSPEAFF | TGCACCAGCAAGTCACAGAGGGGGTCGCCTGAAGCTTTCTTT
TRBJ1-1 | TRBV5-6 | - | once | CASSSRENTEAFF | TGTGCCAGCAGCTCGCGTGAGAACACTGAAGCTTTCTTT
TRBJ2-7 | TRBV4-1 | TRBD2 | - | CASSQLAGGDYEQYF | TGCGCCAGCAGCCAACTAGCGGGAGGGGACTACGAGCAGTACTTC
TRBJ2-5 | TRBV10-3 | TRBD1 | - | CAISEGDRQETQYF | TGTGCCATCAGTGAGGGGGACAGGCAAGAGACCCAGTACTTC
TRBJ2-3 | TRBV20-1 | - | - | CSARPGDTQYF | TGCAGTGCTAGGCCGGGGGATACGCAGTATTTT
TRBJ2-1 | TRBV29-1 | - | - | CSVGNRNTNEQFF | TGCAGCGTCGGTAACAGGAATACCAATGAGCAGTTCTTC
TRBJ1-5 | TRBV21-1 | - | - | CASSRFSVRDRGFCQPQHF | TGTGCCAGCAGCAGATTTTCAGTCCGGGACAGGGGATTTTGTCAGCCCCAGCATTTT
TRBJ1-3 | TRBV28 | TRBD1 | - | CASTETGTGNTIYF | TGTGCCAGCACCGAGACAGGGACTGGAAACACCATATATTTT
TRBJ2-1 | TRBV28 | TRBD2 | - | CASSSGTSGSSYNEQFF | TGTGCCAGCAGTTCAGGGACTAGCGGCAGCTCCTACAATGAGCAGTTCTTC
TRBJ1-5 | TRBV29-1 | TRBD1 | - | CSVTGGSNQPQHF | TGCAGCGTGACAGGGGGTAGCAATCAGCCCCAGCATTTT
TRBJ2-7 | TRBV10-2 | - | - | CASSDDGGYSDEQYF | TGCGCCAGCAGTGATGACGGGGGTTATTCGGACGAGCAGTACTTC
TRBJ2-4 | TRBV7-2 | TRBD2 | - | CASSSLLAVNKANIQYF | TGTGCCAGCAGCTCGTTACTAGCGGTCAATAAAGCCAACATTCAGTACTTC
TRBJ2-7 | TRBV6-1 | - | - | CASSERAGSYEQYF | TGTGCCAGCAGTGAAAGGGCGGGCTCCTACGAGCAGTACTTC
TRBJ2-3 | TRBV5-4 | TRBD2 | - | CASSPPSGGRSSTDTQYF | TGTGCCAGCAGCCCGCCATCGGGGGGGAGATCTAGCACAGATACGCAGTATTTT
TRBJ1-5 | TRBV27 | TRBD1 | - | CASKKGQGGRAQHF | TGTGCCAGCAAGAAAGGACAGGGAGGGAGGGCCCAGCATTTT
TRBJ1-1 | TRBV7-8 | - | - | CASSGLRDITEAFF | TGTGCCAGCAGCGGGTTAAGAGACATCACTGAAGCTTTCTTT
TRBJ2-2 | TRBV28 | TRBD2 | - | CASRTSGSWTGELFF | TGTGCCAGCAGGACTAGCGGGAGCTGGACCGGGGAGCTGTTTTTT
TRBJ1-6 | TRBV10-2 | TRBD1 | - | CASSEAGGLNSPLHF | TGCGCCAGCAGTGAGGCAGGGGGGCTGAATTCACCCCTCCACTTT
TRBJ1-1 | TRBV5-1 | - | once | CASSLSQNTEAFF | TGCGCCAGCAGCTTATCCCAGAACACTGAAGCTTTCTTT
TRBJ2-3 | TRBV5-4 | - | - | CASSLGQGFADTQYF | TGTGCCAGCAGCTTGGGGCAGGGGTTCGCAGATACGCAGTATTTT
TRBJ2-7 | TRBV9 | - | - | CASSLALSYEQYF | TGTGCCAGCAGCCTAGCCCTTTCCTACGAGCAGTACTTC
TRBJ1-2 | TRBV19 | TRBD1 | - | CASSSTGYHGYTF | TGTGCCAGTAGTTCGACAGGGTACCATGGCTACACCTTC
TRBJ1-4 | TRBV7-8 | TRBD1 | - | CASSKDRATSRGEKLFF | TGTGCCAGCAGCAAAGACAGGGCCACTTCACGGGGAGAAAAACTGTTTTTT
TRBJ2-3 | TRBV28 | TRBD2 | - | CASSEQSGRGGDTQYF | TGTGCCAGCAGTGAACAAAGCGGGAGAGGGGGGGATACGCAGTATTTT
TRBJ2-7 | TRBV9 | - | - | CASSVGVGIGEQYF | TGTGCCAGCAGCGTAGGGGTCGGGATTGGCGAGCAGTACTTC
TRBJ2-5 | TRBV20-1 | - | - | CSARAGKTQYF | TGCAGTGCTAGAGCGGGGAAGACCCAGTACTTC
TRBJ2-7 | TRBV9 | TRBD2 | - | CASSVEAGVSYEQYF | TGTGCCAGCAGCGTAGAAGCGGGAGTATCGTACGAGCAGTACTTC
TRBJ2-3 | TRBV5-1 | TRBD2 | - | CASCFLGTSGRTRTDTQYF | TGCGCCAGCTGTTTTTTAGGGACTAGCGGGAGGACCCGCACAGATACGCAGTATTTT
TRBJ2-3 | TRBV5-4 | - | - | CASSFNGGTDTQYF | TGTGCCAGCAGCTTCAACGGCGGGACAGATACGCAGTATTTT
TRBJ2-3 | TRBV28 | TRBD2 | - | CASSPRWGSTSANTDTQYF | TGTGCCAGCAGTCCACGGTGGGGGTCGACTAGCGCCAACACAGATACGCAGTATTTT
TRBJ1-2 | TRBV28 | - | - | CASSFSWGRGGYTF | TGTGCCAGCAGTTTCTCCTGGGGGCGAGGCGGCTACACCTTC
TRBJ1-4 | TRBV19 | TRBD1 | - | CASSRGQGSEKLFF | TGTGCCAGTAGTAGGGGACAGGGGAGTGAAAAACTGTTTTTT
TRBJ2-5 | TRBV5-6 | TRBD1 | - | CASSTDWGQGETQYF | TGTGCCAGCAGCACGGACTGGGGACAGGGGGAGACCCAGTACTTC